Listed below are T cell receptor beta chains from one sample, sequenced in a study of cytomegalovirus exposure and HLA in healthy donors. Profiled with immunoSEQ multiplex PCR; TCRdb holds only in-frame clones, not every one. Of 100,000 to 150,000 clones in the sample, around four fifths are singletons; the top ten hold approximately 1%. The material sequenced was PBMCs. These receptors originate from a human donor in good health. Each CDR3 is given with its conserved first and last residue. A D gene is named only where the DNA matches it firmly. The size field is filled for only some rows; it gives once, few, many or a size class.

-,TRBV12-5,TRBD1,TRBJ2-7,CASGLVQGQLYEQYF,TGTGCTAGTGGTTTGGTACAGGGACAGCTGTACGAGCAGTACTTC
few,TRBV6-1,-,TRBJ1-1,CASFQFVNTEAFF,TGTGCCAGCTTCCAGTTTGTGAACACTGAAGCTTTCTTT
-,TRBV6-5,TRBD1,TRBJ1-2,CASSYGGQGHNYGYTF,TGTGCCAGCAGTTACGGGGGACAGGGGCATAACTATGGCTACACCTTC
-,TRBV4-2,-,TRBJ2-1,CASSQGLRGFVYNEQFF,TGTGCCAGCAGCCAAGGCTTACGGGGGTTCGTCTACAATGAGCAGTTCTTC
-,TRBV9,-,TRBJ2-7,CASSPLDSSYEQYF,TGTGCCAGCAGCCCTCTAGACAGTTCCTACGAGCAGTACTTC
-,TRBV6-1,-,TRBJ2-2,CASKTANTGELFF,TGTGCCAGCAAGACAGCGAACACCGGGGAGCTGTTTTTT
-,TRBV25-1,-,TRBJ1-6,CASSEWKGSPLHF,TGTGCCAGCAGTGAATGGAAGGGGTCACCCCTCCACTTT
-,TRBV4-1,TRBD1,TRBJ1-2,CASSQDGQGNYGYTF,TGCGCCAGCAGCCAAGACGGACAGGGTAACTATGGCTACACCTTC
-,TRBV10-3,TRBD1,TRBJ1-1,CAISGDRVNTEAFF,TGTGCCATCAGTGGGGACAGGGTTAATACTGAAGCTTTCTTT
-,TRBV12-5,-,TRBJ1-3,CASGLPRTAGPGNTIYF,TGTGCTAGTGGTTTGCCCCGGACCGCGGGACCTGGAAACACCATATATTTT
-,TRBV19,-,TRBJ2-5,CASSIHREGETQYF,TGTGCCAGTAGTATACACAGGGAGGGAGAGACCCAGTACTTC
-,TRBV25-1,-,TRBJ2-7,CASSTSYEQYF,TGTGCCAGCAGCACAAGCTACGAGCAGTACTTC
-,TRBV11-2,TRBD1,TRBJ2-1,CASTRPLQGAGYNEQFF,TGTGCCAGCACCCGCCCACTGCAGGGGGCAGGCTACAATGAGCAGTTCTTC
few,TRBV6-5,TRBD1,TRBJ2-7,CASSSTGAGIYEQYF,TGTGCCAGCAGTTCCACAGGGGCCGGCATCTACGAGCAGTACTTC
few,TRBV7-9,-,TRBJ1-4,CATGNEKLFF,TGTGCCACCGGGAATGAAAAACTGTTTTTT
few,TRBV10-3,TRBD1,TRBJ2-7,CAISESKGAQEQYF,TGTGCCATCAGTGAGTCCAAGGGGGCGCAAGAGCAGTACTTC
-,TRBV28,-,TRBJ1-3,CASQNAVSGNTIYF,TGTGCCAGCCAGAACGCTGTCTCTGGAAACACCATATATTTT
-,TRBV28,-,TRBJ2-7,CASSLAGNYEQYF,TGTGCCAGCAGTTTAGCGGGGAACTACGAGCAGTACTTC
-,TRBV5-1,TRBD1,TRBJ2-7,CASSSDRTGFNEQYF,TGCGCCAGCAGCTCCGACCGGACAGGATTTAACGAGCAGTACTTC
few,TRBV6-5,-,TRBJ2-7,CASSYSGTGRPYEQYF,TGTGCCAGCAGTTACTCGGGGACTGGCCGACCCTACGAGCAGTACTTC
-,TRBV4-3,-,TRBJ1-4,CASSQGEGTNEKLFF,TGCGCCAGCAGCCAAGGCGAGGGAACTAATGAAAAACTGTTTTTT
-,TRBV27,-,TRBJ1-5,CASSPNGVYNQPQHF,TGTGCCAGCAGCCCCAACGGAGTATACAATCAGCCCCAGCATTTT
-,TRBV2,-,TRBJ2-7,CASSEDSFSYEQYF,TGTGCCAGCAGTGAAGACAGCTTCTCCTACGAGCAGTACTTC
-,TRBV2,TRBD1,TRBJ2-2,CASSGRQGGTGELFF,TGTGCCAGCAGTGGGAGACAGGGGGGGACCGGGGAGCTGTTTTTT
few,TRBV6-5,-,TRBJ1-1,CASSYQGDEAFF,TGTGCCAGCAGTTACCAAGGGGATGAAGCTTTCTTT
-,TRBV5-6,-,TRBJ1-1,CASSLDVPRGGNTEAFF,TGTGCCAGCAGCTTGGACGTACCCAGGGGCGGGAACACTGAAGCTTTCTTT
-,TRBV5-1,TRBD1,TRBJ1-4,CASSIGGRDEKLFF,TGCGCCAGCAGCATAGGGGGCCGGGATGAAAAACTGTTTTTT
few,TRBV6-6,-,TRBJ2-1,CASRSYHNEQFF,TGTGCCAGCAGGAGTTACCACAATGAGCAGTTCTTC
-,TRBV14,TRBD1,TRBJ2-3,CASSQAPGGDTQYF,TGTGCCAGCAGCCAAGCCCCAGGGGGAGATACGCAGTATTTT
once,TRBV2,-,TRBJ1-2,CASRTERDGYTF,TGTGCCAGCAGGACCGAGAGGGATGGCTACACCTTC
-,TRBV12-5,TRBD1,TRBJ2-7,CASATGTATYEQYF,TGTGCTAGTGCCACCGGGACAGCGACCTACGAGCAGTACTTC
-,TRBV6-1,-,TRBJ2-2,CASSVSPANTGELFF,TGTGCCAGCAGTGTCAGTCCAGCGAACACCGGGGAGCTGTTTTTT
-,TRBV5-6,-,TRBJ2-2,CASSPQGLGELFF,TGTGCCAGCAGCCCGCAGGGGCTTGGGGAGCTGTTTTTT
-,TRBV11-2,TRBD1,TRBJ2-7,CASSFGTGVYEQYF,TGTGCCAGCAGCTTCGGGACAGGGGTGTACGAGCAGTACTTC
-,TRBV6-1,-,TRBJ2-1,CASSHRRNEQFF,TGTGCCAGCAGCCACAGGAGAAATGAGCAGTTCTTC
-,TRBV7-2,TRBD2,TRBJ2-3,CASSRRWLAGLTDTQYF,TGTGCCAGCAGCCGACGATGGCTAGCGGGGCTCACAGATACGCAGTATTTT
once,TRBV5-1,-,TRBJ2-6,CASSLSGPLRNPGANVLTF,TGCGCCAGCAGCCTATCAGGGCCCCTTCGTAACCCTGGGGCCAACGTCCTGACTTTC
-,TRBV18,-,TRBJ1-1,CASSLVGRGTEAFF,TGTGCCAGCTCACTCGTCGGCAGAGGAACTGAAGCTTTCTTT
-,TRBV7-9,TRBD1,TRBJ1-2,CASSPKELGQGVQGYTF,TGTGCCAGCAGCCCCAAGGAGCTAGGACAGGGGGTCCAAGGGTACACCTTC
-,TRBV2,TRBD1,TRBJ1-1,CASSEVGQGNTEAFF,TGTGCCAGCAGTGAGGTAGGACAGGGTAACACTGAAGCTTTCTTT
once,TRBV5-4,TRBD1,TRBJ1-1,CASSLVGTAIGWPEAFF,TGTGCCAGCAGCTTGGTTGGGACAGCCATAGGGTGGCCTGAAGCTTTCTTT
-,TRBV19,TRBD1,TRBJ2-7,CASSRGQGPYEQYF,TGTGCCAGTAGCCGCGGACAGGGTCCCTACGAGCAGTACTTC
-,TRBV19,-,TRBJ2-2,CASLRLLGAGELFF,TGTGCCAGTTTGCGGCTCCTCGGAGCCGGGGAGCTGTTTTTT
few,TRBV4-1,-,TRBJ2-5,CATQDGGETQYF,TGCGCCACCCAGGACGGGGGAGAGACCCAGTACTTC